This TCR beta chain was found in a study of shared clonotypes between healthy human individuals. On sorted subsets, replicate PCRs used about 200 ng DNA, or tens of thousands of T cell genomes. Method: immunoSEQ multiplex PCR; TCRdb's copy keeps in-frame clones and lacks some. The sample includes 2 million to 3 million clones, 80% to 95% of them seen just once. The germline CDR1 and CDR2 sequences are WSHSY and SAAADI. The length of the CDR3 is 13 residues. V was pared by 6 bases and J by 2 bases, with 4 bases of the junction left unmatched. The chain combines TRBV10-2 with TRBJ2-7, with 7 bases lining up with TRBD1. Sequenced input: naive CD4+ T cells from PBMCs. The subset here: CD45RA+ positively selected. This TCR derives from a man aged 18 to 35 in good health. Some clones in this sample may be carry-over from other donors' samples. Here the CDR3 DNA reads TGCGCCAGCAGGCAGGGGGAAGCCTACGAGCAGTACTTC. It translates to CASRQGEAYEQYF.